The subject of this entry is one T cell receptor beta chain. The sample is drawn from a study of blood T cell repertoires in COVID-19. Across the whole study: Material from acute and convalescent COVID-19 was sourced from the United States, Italy and Spain.

Only in-frame clones appear in the TCRdb table, and some are missing; sequencing was by immunoSEQ multiplex PCR. This table has about 280,000 clones, about 85% appearing once. The source of this sequence is a woman aged 45-65 years who had recovered from COVID-19. Material: peripheral blood.

The DNA for the CDR3 is TGTGCCAGCACCAACAACAGGGTTTCCTACGAGCAGTACTTC. This translates into CASTNNRVSYEQYF. The genes are TRBV7-9 and TRBJ2-7, with a possible D match to TRBD1 (6 bases). Trimming took off 7 bases at V and 1 base at J, with 14 bases between the two ends. Germline V gene data show CDR1 as SEHNR and CDR2 as FQNEAQ (reference sequence). The CDR3 spans 14 residues.